Sequencing of this TCR beta chain was carried out in a study of shared clonotypes between healthy human individuals. Study-wide background: Three plates each covered CD4 naive and memory; CD8 naive two, CD8 memory one.

With regard to this clone: No antigen is known for it.

Germline assignment: CDR1 SNHLY and CDR2 FYNNEI. V was clipped by 6 bases and J by 2 bases; unmatched bases: 10. The CDR3 has 15 residues. TCRdb keeps only in-frame clones here, not all; method: immunoSEQ multiplex PCR. Found here are approximately 740,000 clones, roughly 70% of them singletons; the top ten hold 1.5% to 2%. Study-level results: Naive CD4 clonotype sharing across four donors was 4% to 5.5%. Genetic and exposure-history diversity was limited by the small donor number.

The genes are TRBV2 and TRBJ2-7, with 7 positions matching TRBD1. The sample comprised memory CD4+ T cells sorted from blood. Documented subset: CD45RA-negative fraction. This TCR was sampled from a woman aged 25 to 39 in good health. Here the CDR3 reads CASRIPPGQTYEQYF. The CDR3 DNA reads TGTGCCAGCAGAATCCCCCCGGGACAGACCTACGAGCAGTACTTC.